The sequence of this T cell receptor beta chain was determined in a study of tumor and adjacent non-tumor tissue in lung cancer. Notes on this clonotype: Its ends do not fully match the called genes, so a read error is possible.

CDR3 size: 11 residues. The germline V gene has CDR1 SQVTM and CDR2 ANQGSEA. A modified ARM-PCR protocol with three rounds of nested PCR amplified TCRbeta. TCRdb itself ran the multiplex PCR reads through MiXCR, one entry per CDR3 protein. Here the sample spans approximately 130,000 distinct CDR3 sequences, roughly 64% being singletons. This sample's RNA came from whole unsorted tissue. Donors were chemotherapy-naive, newly diagnosed lung cancer surgical patients in China, August–late 2014. The chain is built from TRBV29-1 and TRBJ1-2, with D hard to call. The clonotype originates from a man aged 25-45 years with non-small cell lung cancer. Sequenced sample: lung tumor tissue. The CDR3 region is CRHGEDYGYTF. DNA for the CDR3: TGCAGACACGGGGAAGACTATGGCTATACCTTC.